This TCR beta chain was captured in a study of neoadjuvant anti-PD-1 for oral cavity cancer (dated by TCRdb to about 2021). Turning to the overall study: Patients mostly received three to four biweekly doses of nivolumab at 3 mg/kg before curative-intent surgical resection. Patients without progression received a fourth nivolumab dose around day 43 and underwent definitive surgical resection on days 50-56. Patients with complete response, partial response or stable disease by RECIST 1.1 were defined as responders, whereas patients with progression were defined as non-responders. A roughly 34% response rate was observed in the parent correlative cohort, in which around twelve patients were included. What the research found in general, with its limitations: Higher pretreatment blood TCRbeta clonality and lower post-treatment tumor TCRbeta clonality were correlated with higher pretreatment blood Treg/Th17 ratios. After neoadjuvant nivolumab, significantly higher T cell clonality (Gini index) was found within PBMCs in non-responders than in responders. Only a few patients per response group were included in the TCR analyses, and larger cohorts for validation were called for by the authors.

The time point label corresponds to: before neoadjuvant nivolumab. The patients had newly diagnosed stage II-IVA oral cavity squamous cell carcinoma and had not received any prior systemic or radiation treatment. The cohort consisted of patients with HPV-negative, locally advanced oral cavity squamous cell carcinoma. Peripheral blood mononuclear cells were analyzed directly and were not maintained or expanded in culture. Samples came from a longitudinal correlative study of a single-arm phase II trial of neoadjuvant nivolumab in oral cavity squamous cell carcinoma. Subject-matched pre- and post-treatment PBMCs and tumors from three responders and three non-responders underwent genomic DNA-based TCRbeta sequencing. Peripheral blood mononuclear cells were collected before nivolumab treatment and were collected again after treatment, at the time of surgery. Genomic DNA was isolated from PBMCs using the Maxwell RSC DNA from Cells kit.

As concerns this clone: Its target antigen remains unknown. Base qualities are not recorded, but no much larger clone differs from it by a single base.

CDR1 and CDR2 (SGHTA, FQGNSA) derive from the germline V gene. V is pared back by 3 bases and J by 5 bases, with 7 bases lying between the germline termini. The CDR3 contains 13 residues, cysteine and phenylalanine counted. The CDR3 DNA has 39 bases and is translated from base 1. For deep sequencing, each PBMC sample was run in six replicates, with libraries mostly built from approximately 500 ng of input genomic DNA. TCRbeta libraries were prepared with the immunoSEQ hsTCRbeta kit according to the manufacturer's instructions. The completed libraries were mixed into a single pool at 3 nM, then sequenced with an Illumina NovaSeq 6000 S4 flow cell. Under the source paper's analysis protocol: The immunoSEQ Analyzer was used for raw data preprocessing and quality control. The analysis was limited to productive rearrangements, and each clonotype was defined by a unique CDR3 amino acid sequence. Repertoire clonality was estimated as the Gini-Simpson index, which was computed with the R package tcR. Student's t test was used to compare Gini indices, and Pearson correlation was used to assess associations with tumor size change. The table was pulled from immuneACCESS by TCRdb, which kept in-frame rearrangements only. Such tables lose some clones; where checked, under half of the loss comes from unresolved V genes, and the rest has no known cause. D and trimming were read from the DNA, whereas the V and J calls and clone size are those reported in that table. The sample data list around 60,000 clones, and 79% of these were observed just once. The ten most abundant clones make up 2.5% to 3% of the sample.

The receptor comes from a person aged 40 to 85 with oral cavity squamous cell carcinoma. The sequence joins TRBV7-2 to TRBJ2-2, with no confident D gene call. Here the sequenced sample was PBMCs, taken before nivolumab (anti-PD-1) treatment. Read as DNA, the sequence is TGTGCCAGCAGCTTCCGGTGGACCGGGGAGCTGTTTTTT. Its protein is CASSFRWTGELFF.